Below are 29 T cell receptor beta chains sequenced from a single sample in a study of blood T cell repertoires in COVID-19. Clones were read by immunoSEQ multiplex PCR, and TCRdb kept only the in-frame ones, dropping some. The table includes 250,000 to 300,000 clones, around 90% detected once. The specimen sequenced was PBMCs or T cells enriched from blood (not recorded which). Every receptor here comes from a woman aged 25 to 39 who had recovered from COVID-19.

J is TRBJ2-7 and V is TRBV11-3; 12 positions match TRBD2. This CDR3 is built from 14 residues. The germline V gene has CDR1 SGHNT and CDR2 YENEEA. J gave up 6 bases and V 5 bases, and 5 bases lay outside the gene matches. The CDR3 reads CASSLTSGSPEQYF. For the CDR3, the DNA is TGTGCCAGCAGCCTGACTAGCGGGAGTCCCGAGCAGTACTTC.

This chain links TRBV7-2 with TRBJ2-3; perhaps TRBD2 as D (6 bases). V was clipped by 3 bases and J by 2 bases, with 9 bases between them. The CDR3 length is 14 residues. Germline V lookup: CDR1 SGHTA, CDR2 FQGNSA. The CDR3 sequence: CASSFERATDTQYF. CDR3 nucleotides: TGTGCCAGCAGCTTCGAGCGGGCCACAGATACGCAGTATTTT. The full variable domain, with the rest looked up from reference TRBV7-2 and TRBJ2-3, is GAGVSQSPSNKVTEKGKDVELRCDPISGHTALYWYRQSLGQGLEFLIYFQGNSAPDKSGLPSDRFSAERTGGSVSTLTIQRTQQEDSAVYLCASSFERATDTQYFGPGTRLTVL.

Of note for this clone: Additional DNA sequences in this sample encode the identical CDR3. The J gene is TRBJ2-7, the V gene TRBV7-2, with 9 positions matching TRBD2. Germline V gene sequence: CDR1 SGHTA, CDR2 FQGNSA. The V gene end was trimmed by 1 base and the J gene end by 2 bases; junction bases not matched to a gene: 3. The CDR3 loop spans 15 amino acids. The CDR3 protein is CASSLGLAGAYEQYF. CDR3 in DNA: TGTGCCAGCAGCTTAGGGTTAGCGGGAGCCTACGAGCAGTACTTC.

The gene calls are TRBV7-2 and TRBJ2-7; 10 positions agree with TRBD2. Losses at the gene ends were 4 bases for V and 0 bases for J; bases not matched to a gene: 0. The length of the CDR3 is 14 residues. The germline V gene has CDR1 SGHTA and CDR2 FQGNSA. The CDR3 loop reads CASSSSGSSYEQYF. Written as DNA, the CDR3 is TGTGCCAGCAGCTCTAGCGGGAGCTCCTACGAGCAGTACTTC.

The chain employs TRBV2 and TRBJ2-7; possibly TRBD2 for D (6 bases). V dropped 6 bases and J dropped 3 bases, with 15 bases sitting between them. The germline gives CDR1 SNHLY, CDR2 FYNNEI. The CDR3 runs to 14 residues. The CDR3 loop is CASRAGRQHYEQYF. Here the CDR3 DNA reads TGTGCCAGCAGGGCGGGACGGCAACACTACGAGCAGTACTTC.

This chain uses TRBV18 with TRBJ1-2, with 7 positions matching TRBD1. V shed 1 base, J shed 4 bases, and the junction held 6 bases outside the gene matches. The length of the CDR3 is 15 residues. Germline loops: CDR1 KGHSH, CDR2 LQKENI. The CDR3 here is CASSPQQGNSYGYTF. The CDR3 DNA reads TGTGCCAGCTCACCACAACAGGGGAATTCCTATGGCTACACCTTC. The full variable domain, its missing parts supplied by reference TRBV18 and TRBJ1-2, is NAGVMQNPRHLVRRRGQEARLRCSPMKGHSHVYWYRQLPEEGLKFMVYLQKENIIDESGMPKERFSAEFPKEGPSILRIQQVVRGDSAAYFCASSPQQGNSYGYTFGSGTRLTVV.

The chain has TRBV27 and TRBJ1-1; D gene unclear. V was shortened by 2 bases and J by 1 base, with 5 bases between the two germline ends. Germline V gene data show CDR1 as MNHEY and CDR2 as SMNVEV (reference sequence). This CDR3 region has 13 residues. For the CDR3, the DNA is TGTGCCAGCAGTTTAAACTGGAACACTGAAGCTTTCTTT. This encodes CASSLNWNTEAFF.

The genes are TRBV9 and TRBJ1-1, with D perhaps matching TRBD1 (6 bases). In germline, CDR1 is SGDLS, CDR2 YYNGEE. V gave up 3 bases and J gave up 1 base, with 13 bases separating them. The CDR3 spans 15 residues. The CDR3 sequence: CASSDNGQTNTEAFF. CDR3 DNA: TGTGCCAGCAGCGATAACGGACAGACGAACACTGAAGCTTTCTTT.

The chain uses TRBV28 and TRBJ2-1, with 7 bases aligning to TRBD1. Germline trimming cut 6 bases from V and 4 bases from J; bases unmatched to any gene: 9. Germline CDR1 reads MDHEN; CDR2 reads SYDVKM. The CDR3 is made up of 15 amino acids. CDR3 sequence reads: CASREEQGWYNEQFF. DNA for the CDR3: TGTGCCAGCAGGGAAGAACAGGGGTGGTACAATGAGCAGTTCTTC.

The V call is TRBV28, the J call TRBJ1-1, with D possibly TRBD1 on 5 matching bases. The CDR3 covers 13 residues. Germline V gene lookup returns CDR1 MDHEN and CDR2 SYDVKM. Deletions cut 7 bases from V and 4 bases from J, with 13 bases between. This CDR3 reads CASNIGAITEAFF. CDR3 coding DNA: TGTGCCAGCAACATAGGGGCGATCACTGAAGCTTTCTTT.

This rearrangement joins TRBV6-2 or TRBV6-3 to TRBJ1-3; 8 positions match TRBD1. Germline trimming cut 6 bases from V and 0 bases from J; bases unmatched to any gene: 4. The germline V gene has CDR1 MNHEY and CDR2 SVGEGT. This CDR3 is 15 amino acids long. The DNA of the CDR3 is TGTGCCAGCAGCCAGACAGGGGACTCTGGAAACACCATATATTTT. Its translation: CASSQTGDSGNTIYF.

V and J are TRBV5-5 and TRBJ2-7; 7 bases fit TRBD1. The CDR3 sequence is 15 residues long. The germline CDR1 and CDR2 sequences are SGHKS and YYEKEE (reference sequence). The V gene end was trimmed by 2 bases and the J gene end by 1 base; junction bases not matched to a gene: 6. The CDR3 loop reads CASSLRDSPSYEQYF. DNA for the CDR3: TGTGCCAGCAGCTTACGGGACAGCCCTTCCTACGAGCAGTACTTC. Based on the CDR3 plus reference TRBV5-5 and TRBJ2-7, the full variable domain is DAGVTQSPTHLIKTRGQQVTLRCSPISGHKSVSWYQQVLGQGPQFIFQYYEKEERGRGNFPDRFSARQFPNYSSELNVNALLLGDSALYLCASSLRDSPSYEQYFGPGTRLTVT.

The rearrangement joins TRBV6-1 to TRBJ2-4; 7 bases are shared with TRBD1. The CDR3 has 13 residues. Trimming at V came to 4 bases and at J to 5 bases, leaving 2 bases not matched to a gene. The germline V gene has CDR1 MNHNS and CDR2 SASEGT. CDR3 bases: TGTGCCAGCAGTGCCACAGGGGAAAACATTCAGTACTTC. Translating it yields CASSATGENIQYF.

This chain uses TRBV10-3 with TRBJ1-1; TRBD1 agrees at 8 bases. This CDR3 has 14 residues. The germline CDR1 and CDR2 sequences are ENHRY and SYGVKD. The trim removed 3 bases at V and 5 bases at J, leaving 5 bases unmatched. CDR3 DNA sequence: TGTGCCATCAGTGAAGACAGGGGCGGAACTGAAGCTTTCTTT. It specifies CAISEDRGGTEAFF.

The chain couples TRBV28 to TRBJ1-1, with D possibly matching TRBD1 (6 bases). Per the germline V gene, CDR1 is MDHEN and CDR2 is SYDVKM. This CDR3 contains 14 residues. Deletions cut 6 bases from V and 4 bases from J, with 15 bases between. The CDR3 reads CASSFIRGTTEAFF. The CDR3 coding sequence is TGTGCCAGCAGCTTCATCAGGGGAACCACTGAAGCTTTCTTT.

A word on this clone: An end of the junction does not agree with germline; a read error may underlie this. This rearrangement joins TRBV2 to TRBJ2-7, with 8 bases fitting TRBD2. Germline V CDR1 and CDR2: SNHLY, FYNNEI. This CDR3 spans 12 amino acids. This chain's CDR3 is CASSEGFEREIF. DNA of the CDR3: TGTGCCAGCAGTGAGGGATTCGAGCGGGAGATTTTC.

The chain employs TRBV9 and TRBJ2-7, with TRBD1 matching over 7 bases. V lost 0 bases to trimming and J lost 2 bases; unmatched junction nucleotides: 17. Germline values: CDR1 SGDLS, CDR2 YYNGEE. The CDR3 sequence is 19 residues long. This CDR3 reads CASSVAPNRGKQGTYEQYF. CDR3 coding DNA: TGTGCCAGCAGCGTAGCGCCAAACAGGGGTAAGCAGGGCACCTACGAGCAGTACTTC.

This clone appeared once. Here the CDR3 DNA reads TGTGCCAGCAGCTTTCCTCTAGCGGGAGTCAATGAGCAGTTCTTC. Translation: CASSFPLAGVNEQFF. The gene calls are TRBV5-4 and TRBJ2-1; 10 bases align to TRBD2. Trimming removed 2 bases from V and 6 bases from J; junction bases left unmatched: 5. This CDR3 spans 15 amino acids. Germline V CDR1 and CDR2: SGHNT, YYREEE (reference sequence).

This rearrangement joins TRBV30 to TRBJ2-3, with D possibly TRBD2 on 7 matching bases. The germline gives CDR1 GTSNPN, CDR2 SVGIG (reference sequence). The ends were cut back, 4 bases at V and 6 bases at J, with 14 bases in the middle. This CDR3 region has 13 residues. DNA for the CDR3: TGTGCCTGGACCCTGGGAGGGGGGGATACGCAGTATTTT. Amino acids: CAWTLGGGDTQYF.

The V call is TRBV9, the J call TRBJ1-6; D perhaps matches TRBD1 (5 bases). The germline gives CDR1 SGDLS, CDR2 YYNGEE. The V end lost 0 bases, the J end lost 7 bases, and 11 bases lay between the germline ends. The CDR3 consists of 15 residues. The CDR3 nucleotides read TGTGCCAGCAGCGTAGTTCCGGACATCAATTCACCCCTCCACTTT. It translates to CASSVVPDINSPLHF.

This clone was recorded only once. The genes are TRBV6-6 and TRBJ1-2; TRBD1 agrees at 8 bases. Losses at the gene ends were 6 bases for V and 1 base for J; bases not matched to a gene: 10. From germline, CDR1 is MNHNY and CDR2 SVGAGI (reference sequence). This CDR3 region has 16 residues. This chain's CDR3 is CASSRTGQGDNYGYTF. The CDR3 nucleotides read TGTGCCAGCAGCCGGACAGGGCAGGGAGATAACTATGGCTACACCTTC.

Here the CDR3 DNA reads TGCGCCAGCAGCTTGCGTATGACTATCTTTCGGGTTGAGCAGTTCTTC. Translated, it gives CASSLRMTIFRVEQFF. V and J are TRBV5-1 and TRBJ2-1; perhaps TRBD2 as D (5 bases). The V gene lost 1 base and the J gene lost 9 bases, with 20 bases spanning the gap. The CDR3 extends over 16 amino acids. Germline lookup yields CDR1 SGHRS and CDR2 YFSETQ.

The chain uses TRBV28 and TRBJ2-3; 7 bases line up with TRBD1. The germline V gene encodes CDR1 MDHEN and CDR2 SYDVKM. This CDR3 is built from 15 residues. The V segment lost 5 bases and the J segment 3 bases; nucleotides outside the gene matches: 8. In nucleotides, the CDR3 is TGTGCCAGCAGTCCATCCGACAGGGAAACAGATACGCAGTATTTT. Encoded protein: CASSPSDRETDTQYF.

This chain links TRBV9 with TRBJ2-1, with 7 bases identical to TRBD1. Germline trimming cut 4 bases from V and 1 base from J; bases unmatched to any gene: 5. This CDR3 is built from 15 residues. Germline lookup yields CDR1 SGDLS and CDR2 YYNGEE. CDR3 DNA: TGTGCCAGCAGCCCCCGGGACAGTTCCTACAATGAGCAGTTCTTC. Protein product: CASSPRDSSYNEQFF. Complete variable domain (other parts from reference TRBV9 and TRBJ2-1): DSGVTQTPKHLITATGQRVTLRCSPRSGDLSVYWYQQSLDQGLQFLIQYYNGEERAKGNILERFSAQQFPDLHSELNLSSLELGDSALYFCASSPRDSSYNEQFFGPGTRLTVL.

This sequence joins TRBV19 and TRBJ2-1, with 9 bases that match TRBD1. The CDR3 is made up of 15 amino acids. Looked up from germline, CDR1 is LNHDA and CDR2 is SQIVND (reference sequence). Trimming cost V 4 bases and J 8 bases; bases outside gene matches: 9. CDR3 bases: TGTGCCAGTAGTAACCGGGACAGGGTTTTCGATGAGCAGTTCTTC. It specifies CASSNRDRVFDEQFF.

The chain's CDR3 is CASRPRTGIYEWQYF. In DNA, the CDR3 is TGCGCCAGCAGGCCCCGAACAGGGATCTACGAGTGGCAGTACTTC. V usage is TRBV10-2 and J usage is TRBJ2-7; TRBD1 is a possible D gene (6 bases). CDR3 size: 15 residues. The germline gives CDR1 WSHSY, CDR2 SAAADI. The V end lost 6 bases, the J end lost 9 bases, and 24 bases lay between the germline ends.

J is TRBJ1-3 and V is TRBV6-5; 7 bases line up with TRBD1. This CDR3 spans 14 amino acids. The V and J ends lost 6 bases and 2 bases, in that order; junction bases with no gene match: 4. CDR1 and CDR2 (germline): MNHEY, SVGAGI. CDR3 nucleotides: TGTGCCAGCAGAGACAGGGTAACTGGAAACACCATATATTTT. This codes for CASRDRVTGNTIYF.

The chain joins TRBV5-4 to TRBJ2-1; tentatively, D is TRBD2 (6 bases). Germline CDR1 is SGHNT and CDR2 is YYREEE (reference sequence). The length of the CDR3 is 14 residues. Trimming took off 6 bases at V and 4 bases at J, with 14 bases between the two ends. CDR3 bases: TGTGCCAGCATGGGAATTGGGACTTACAATGAGCAGTTCTTC. The encoded protein is CASMGIGTYNEQFF.

The chain employs TRBV5-4 and TRBJ2-7, with 8 bases identical to TRBD1. The ends lost 0 bases at V and 7 bases at J; junction bases unmatched: 6. The length of the CDR3 is 14 residues. CDR1 is SGHNT, CDR2 YYREEE, per germline (reference sequence). CDR3 in amino acids: CASSLDQGAGEQYF. CDR3 nucleotides: TGTGCCAGCAGCTTGGACCAGGGGGCAGGGGAGCAGTACTTC.